This TCR beta chain appears in the sequencing data of a study of OX40 agonist ivuxolimab in advanced cancers. Study information: The treatment was a fully human IgG2 OX40 agonist, ivuxolimab. Three partial responders included one hepatocellular carcinoma patient and two cutaneous melanoma patients.

Method: immunoSEQ multiplex PCR; TCRdb's copy keeps in-frame clones and lacks some. The sample contains over 90,000 clones, 70% to 90% of which appear only once. The CDR3 extends over 13 amino acids. With 2 bases clipped from V and 9 bases from J, the junction kept 4 bases outside the gene matches. CDR1 SEHNR and CDR2 FQNEAQ come from the germline V gene (reference sequence). This material consisted of CD4+ or CD8+ T cells sorted from blood, taken in a trial of the OX40 agonist ivuxolimab. This sequence joins TRBV7-9 and TRBJ2-3, with 8 bases aligning to TRBD2. This clonotype was sampled from an adult with an advanced solid tumor such as melanoma, head and neck, liver or kidney cancer. CDR3 region: CASSLSGGATQYF. Written as DNA, the CDR3 is TGTGCCAGCAGCTTATCGGGAGGGGCCACGCAGTATTTT.